The 9 T cell receptor beta chains below come from one sample, sequenced in a study of CD8 T cells in ankylosing spondylitis. The study, taken as a whole, reports: A TCR beta motif of roughly 8 highly homologous variants appeared characteristic of ankylosing spondylitis blood.

TCRdb analysed the 5' RACE reads with MiXCR anew, one entry per CDR3 protein. The data show approximately 300,000 distinct CDR3 sequences, under 8.5% seen once. Antigen specificity for these receptors is unknown. The sequencing sample was made of blood, either unsorted or a sorted T cell fraction (not recorded which). All receptors come from a male donor with ankylosing spondylitis.

This clonotype was seen a few times. The chain couples TRBV7-8 to TRBJ2-5; D gene uncertain. Trimming shortened V by 0 bases and J by 2 bases, and 10 bases separated the two germline ends. The germline CDR1 and CDR2 sequences are SGHVS and FQNEAQ. There are 15 residues in the CDR3. The CDR3 DNA is TGTGCCAGCAGCTTAGCAGGAAGTTTGCAAGAGACCCAGTACTTC. It codes for CASSLAGSLQETQYF.

The chain links TRBV6-1 to TRBJ2-5; the D is unclear. This CDR3 has 15 residues. Germline V gene data show CDR1 as MNHNS and CDR2 as SASEGT. Trimming removed 7 bases at V and 5 bases at J, with 20 bases between. Here the CDR3 reads CASTGSGRGEETQYF. The CDR3 nucleotides read TGTGCCAGCACCGGGTCGGGCAGAGGAGAGGAGACCCAGTACTTC.

In this sample, this clonotype turned up a few times. The chain employs TRBV7-6 and TRBJ2-2; TRBD2 might be the D (6 bases). There are 15 residues in the CDR3. Deletions cut 6 bases from V and 1 base from J, with 12 bases between. Germline V gene lookup returns CDR1 SGHVS and CDR2 FNYEAQ. The CDR3 region has the DNA TGTGCCAGCAGGATGGGGCGGGGGAACACCGGGGAGCTGTTTTTT. Translated: CASRMGRGNTGELFF.

This clonotype has more than one count but fewer than ten. The V gene is TRBV20-1, the J gene TRBJ2-4; maybe TRBD2 (5 bases). Trimming removed 6 bases at V and 8 bases at J, with 11 bases between. The CDR3 length is 11 residues. From germline, CDR1 is DFQATT and CDR2 SNEGSKA (reference sequence). As DNA, the CDR3 is TGCAGTGCACTTCGGGGTGACATTCAGTACTTC. It encodes CSALRGDIQYF.

This clonotype was recorded at least ten times. The genes are TRBV7-2 and TRBJ2-4; tentatively, D is TRBD1 (5 bases). CDR3 size: 16 residues. Germline V lookup: CDR1 SGHTA, CDR2 FQGNSA. Trimming removed 5 bases at V and 7 bases at J, with 21 bases between. CDR3 DNA: TGTGCCAGCAGCCCTAGTCTGGGCCGAAACAGGAACATTCAGTACTTC. Its protein product is CASSPSLGRNRNIQYF.

This clonotype showed up just a few times. The chain recombines TRBV5-1 with TRBJ2-7; perhaps D is TRBD1 or TRBD2 (6 bases each). The CDR3 extends over 16 amino acids. V lost 0 bases to trimming and J lost 2 bases, with 15 bases between them. The germline V gene encodes CDR1 SGHRS and CDR2 YFSETQ. In nucleotides, the CDR3 is TGCGCCAGCAGCTTGGCCGGGGGCCAGATAGCCTACGAGCAGTACTTC. Translated, it gives CASSLAGGQIAYEQYF.

V and J are TRBV6-5 and TRBJ2-3; 9 bases line up with TRBD2. Trimming cost V 2 bases and J 0 bases; bases outside gene matches: 6. The CDR3 runs 17 residues. Germline V gives CDR1 MNHEY, CDR2 SVGAGI. CDR3 in amino acids: CASSYTKLAGSTDTQYF. The CDR3 coding sequence is TGTGCCAGCAGTTACACGAAACTAGCGGGCAGCACAGATACGCAGTATTTT.

This clonotype appeared many times. The rearrangement joins TRBV29-1 to TRBJ1-1; the D gene is possibly TRBD1 (6 bases). The CDR3 runs 13 residues. The germline V and J ends were trimmed by 6 bases and 1 base, with 12 bases remaining between them. In germline, CDR1 is SQVTM, CDR2 ANQGSEA. Written as DNA, the CDR3 is TGCAGCGTGGGCTGGGACACGAACACTGAAGCTTTCTTT. Translating it yields CSVGWDTNTEAFF.

The chain recombines TRBV7-9 with TRBJ2-6; 8 nucleotides align to TRBD1. Germline V CDR1 and CDR2: SEHNR, FQNEAQ (reference sequence). V shed 4 bases and J 3 bases; nucleotides not matched to a gene: 5. The CDR3 has 16 amino acids. The CDR3: CASSSARGRGANVLTF. CDR3 bases: TGTGCCAGCAGCTCGGCCAGGGGGCGTGGGGCCAACGTCCTGACTTTC.